Listed here are 18 T cell receptor beta chains from one sample, sequenced in a study of T cell responses to AZD1222 COVID-19 vaccine. Clones were sequenced by immunoSEQ multiplex PCR, and TCRdb holds only the in-frame ones, with some missing. The sample lists roughly 200,000 clones; about 94% were seen once. The sequences come from peripheral blood, collected 28 days after the second dose of the MenACWY control vaccine. Every receptor here comes from an adult who received the MenACWY meningococcal vaccine as a control.

V gene TRBV2 combines with J gene TRBJ1-5; D gene ambiguous. This CDR3 is built from 14 residues. The ends were cut back, 3 bases at V and 0 bases at J, with 6 bases in the middle. Germline-derived CDR1 and CDR2 are SNHLY and FYNNEI. The CDR3 region has the DNA TGTGCCAGCAGTGAGTCAAATAGCAATCAGCCCCAGCATTTT. Protein sequence: CASSESNSNQPQHF. Full variable domain (missing parts from reference TRBV2 and TRBJ1-5): EPEVTQTPSHQVTQMGQEVILRCVPISNHLYFYWYRQILGQKVEFLVSFYNNEISEKSEIFDDQFSVERPDGSNFTLKIRSTKLEDSAMYFCASSESNSNQPQHFGDGTRLSIL.

The rearrangement uses TRBV2 and TRBJ2-3; no definite D call. CDR1 is SNHLY and CDR2 is FYNNEI in the germline V gene. Deletions cut 0 bases from V and 2 bases from J, with 12 bases between. The CDR3 length is 16 residues. The chain's CDR3 is CASSEAPLLHTDTQYF. The DNA of the CDR3 is TGTGCCAGCAGTGAAGCGCCCCTCCTCCACACAGATACGCAGTATTTT.

The CDR3 nucleotides read TGTGCCAGCAGCTCCCGGACAGGGTCTGGAAACACCATATATTTT. It specifies CASSSRTGSGNTIYF. The chain combines TRBV5-6 with TRBJ1-3; 8 positions agree with TRBD1. Trimming took 3 bases from V and 1 from J; bases not matched to a gene: 3. The CDR3 extends over 15 amino acids. Germline V gene data show CDR1 as SGHDT and CDR2 as YYEEEE.

This chain joins TRBV28 and TRBJ2-1; the D gene is possibly TRBD1 (6 bases). Germline CDR1 MDHEN, CDR2 SYDVKM. V gave up 5 bases and J gave up 7 bases, with 18 bases separating them. There are 15 residues in the CDR3. The CDR3 region is CASSTAGVGPNEQFF. The CDR3 bases are TGTGCCAGCAGTACGGCAGGGGTCGGTCCGAATGAGCAGTTCTTC.

The chain uses TRBV29-1 and TRBJ1-1; no reliable D call. CDR3 length: 12 amino acids. CDR1 is SQVTM, CDR2 ANQGSEA, per germline. V shed 1 base and J shed 10 bases, with 13 bases lying between them. The CDR3 coding sequence is TGCAGCGTTGAAGGTTTGGCAGGCGGAGCTTTCTTT. It codes for CSVEGLAGGAFF.

This chain connects TRBV30 to TRBJ2-3, with D possibly being TRBD2 (5 bases). Germline V gene lookup returns CDR1 GTSNPN and CDR2 SVGIG (reference sequence). The CDR3 is 15 residues long. The V and J ends lost 3 bases and 1 base respectively, with 14 bases between them. CDR3 DNA: TGTGCCTGGAGCGGCCAGCGGAGGCGCACAGATACGCAGTATTTT. It yields the protein CAWSGQRRRTDTQYF.

The gene calls are TRBV25-1 and TRBJ1-4; tentatively, D is TRBD1 (5 bases). The V end lost 4 bases, the J end lost 8 bases, and 20 bases lay between the germline ends. This CDR3 has 16 amino acids. Germline values: CDR1 MGHDK, CDR2 SYGVNS. CDR3 coding DNA: TGTGCCAGCAGTGCCCACCTCCCCGGTGGGGGGGAAAAACTGTTTTTT. Amino acid sequence: CASSAHLPGGGEKLFF.

The chain recombines TRBV6-4 with TRBJ2-3; no clear D. The germline CDR1 and CDR2 sequences are MRHNA and SNTAGT. The CDR3 has 15 residues. Between the trimmed V and J ends, which lost 5 bases and 0 bases, there was a span of 12 bases. CDR3 sequence: CASSILGASTDTQYF. CDR3 bases: TGTGCCAGCAGTATATTAGGAGCCAGCACAGATACGCAGTATTTT.

The J gene is TRBJ1-2, the V gene TRBV2, with 7 bases lining up with TRBD1. CDR1 SNHLY and CDR2 FYNNEI come from the germline V gene. CDR3 size: 13 residues. The CDR3 protein is CVTQGGLLNGYTF. As DNA, the CDR3 is TGTGTAACCCAGGGGGGGCTACTGAATGGCTACACCTTC.

The chain combines TRBV4-3 with TRBJ2-2; unclear D gene. With 4 bases removed from V and 5 bases from J, the gap between germline ends came to 14 bases. Germline loops: CDR1 LGHNA, CDR2 YSLEER. The CDR3 totals 15 residues. The CDR3 reads CASSLDKTPTGELFF. DNA for the CDR3: TGCGCCAGCAGCCTCGATAAGACACCGACCGGGGAGCTGTTTTTT.

The chain is built from TRBV25-1 and TRBJ1-3; no definite D call. Germline CDR1 MGHDK, CDR2 SYGVNS. V was clipped by 1 base and J by 0 bases, with 10 bases between them. The CDR3 runs to 16 residues. The CDR3 DNA sequence: TGTGCCAGCAGTGAATTCGCGGACTTCTCTGGAAACACCATATATTTT. It is translated as CASSEFADFSGNTIYF.

The V and J genes are TRBV27 and TRBJ1-2; 7 nucleotides align to TRBD1. CDR3 length: 13 residues. Trimming cost V 6 bases and J 4 bases; bases outside gene matches: 5. CDR1 is MNHEY, CDR2 SMNVEV, per germline (reference sequence). The CDR3 sequence: CASRTGVGYGYTF. CDR3 sequence (DNA): TGTGCCAGCAGAACAGGGGTAGGCTATGGCTACACCTTC.

The chain couples TRBV19 to TRBJ2-1; a weak D match, TRBD2 (6 bases). The CDR3 is 17 residues long. Per germline, CDR1 LNHDA and CDR2 SQIVND (reference sequence). V lost 5 bases and J 2 bases, leaving 19 bases between the germline ends. CDR3 sequence reads: CASSSLGSPGAYNEQFF. In nucleotides, the CDR3 is TGTGCCAGTAGTTCGTTAGGGAGCCCGGGGGCCTACAATGAGCAGTTCTTC. Combining the CDR3 with reference TRBV19 and TRBJ2-1 gives the whole variable domain DGGITQSPKYLFRKEGQNVTLSCEQNLNHDAMYWYRQDPGQGLRLIYYSQIVNDFQKGDIAEGYSVSREKKESFPLTVTSAQKNPTAFYLCASSSLGSPGAYNEQFFGPGTRLTVL.

The V call is TRBV2, the J call TRBJ1-5; D is perhaps TRBD1 (6 bases). The V and J ends lost 2 bases and 6 bases respectively, with 14 bases between them. Germline V gives CDR1 SNHLY, CDR2 FYNNEI. The CDR3 totals 15 residues. This chain's CDR3 is CASSEIGPGVQPQHF. The CDR3 region has the DNA TGTGCCAGCAGTGAAATCGGCCCAGGGGTTCAGCCCCAGCATTTT.

The gene calls are TRBV28 and TRBJ1-4; 7 bases match TRBD1. The trim removed 10 bases at V and 0 bases at J, leaving 11 bases unmatched. Germline V CDR1 and CDR2: MDHEN, SYDVKM. The CDR3 covers 16 residues. Here the CDR3 DNA reads TGTGCCACCCTACTATACAGGGGAGCAACTAATGAAAAACTGTTTTTT. It specifies CATLLYRGATNEKLFF.

The J gene is TRBJ1-1, the V gene TRBV12-5; the D gene is possibly TRBD1 (5 bases). Germline V lookup: CDR1 LGHNT, CDR2 FRNRAP. The CDR3 runs to 14 residues. Trimming stripped 1 base from V and 3 bases from J, with 9 bases between. CDR3 coding DNA: TGTGCTAGTGGTTTGGGACAGCCCCACACTGAAGCTTTCTTT. Amino acids: CASGLGQPHTEAFF.

This clone showed up just once. The CDR3 DNA reads as TGTGCCAGCAGCTTGGGAGGGACGGGGGGACGAGAGACCCAGTACTTC. Protein: CASSLGGTGGRETQYF. The J gene is TRBJ2-5, the V gene TRBV5-4; TRBD2 matches 7 bases. The CDR3 is 16 residues long. V was pared by 0 bases and J by 4 bases, with 9 bases of the junction left unmatched. Germline CDR1 is SGHNT and CDR2 is YYREEE (reference sequence).

The V and J genes are TRBV7-9 and TRBJ2-5; D is uncertain. Trimming removed 3 bases from V and 3 bases from J, with 8 bases in between. The length of the CDR3 is 13 residues. Germline lookup yields CDR1 SEHNR and CDR2 FQNEAQ (reference sequence). In DNA, the CDR3 is TGTGCCAGCAGCTTGCCCAATAAAGAGACCCAGTACTTC. Protein: CASSLPNKETQYF.